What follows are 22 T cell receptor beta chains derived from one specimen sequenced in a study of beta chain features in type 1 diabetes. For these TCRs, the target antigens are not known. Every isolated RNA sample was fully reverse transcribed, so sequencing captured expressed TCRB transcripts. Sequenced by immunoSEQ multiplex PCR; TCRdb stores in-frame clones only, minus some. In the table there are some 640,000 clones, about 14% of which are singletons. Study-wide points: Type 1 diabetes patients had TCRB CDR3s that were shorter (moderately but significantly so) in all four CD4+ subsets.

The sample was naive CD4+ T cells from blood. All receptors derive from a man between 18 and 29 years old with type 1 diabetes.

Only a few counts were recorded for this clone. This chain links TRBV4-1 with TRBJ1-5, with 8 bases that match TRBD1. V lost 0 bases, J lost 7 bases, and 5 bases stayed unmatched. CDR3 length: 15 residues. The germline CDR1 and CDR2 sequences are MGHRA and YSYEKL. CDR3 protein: CASSQDGDRLQPQHF. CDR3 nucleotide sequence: TGCGCCAGCAGCCAAGACGGGGACAGGCTGCAGCCCCAGCATTTT.

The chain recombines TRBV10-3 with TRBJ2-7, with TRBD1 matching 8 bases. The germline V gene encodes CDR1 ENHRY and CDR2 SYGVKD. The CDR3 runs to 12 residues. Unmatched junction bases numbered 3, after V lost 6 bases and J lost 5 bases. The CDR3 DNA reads TGTGCCATCAGCCAGACAGGGGACGAGCAGTACTTC. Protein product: CAISQTGDEQYF.

CDR3 sequence: CSVRTENTEAFF. CDR3 nucleotides: TGCAGCGTTCGCACAGAAAACACTGAAGCTTTCTTT. J is TRBJ1-1 and V is TRBV29-1; no firm D call. CDR3 length: 12 amino acids. The germline V gene has CDR1 SQVTM and CDR2 ANQGSEA. Between the trimmed V and J ends, which lost 5 bases and 2 bases, there was a span of 9 bases.

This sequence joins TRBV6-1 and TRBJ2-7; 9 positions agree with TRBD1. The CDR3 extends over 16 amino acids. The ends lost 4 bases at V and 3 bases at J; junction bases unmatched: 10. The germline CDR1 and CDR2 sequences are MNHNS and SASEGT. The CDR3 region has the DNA TGTGCCAGCAGTGGGGTGCCGGGACAGGGTTTCTACGAGCAGTACTTC. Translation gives CASSGVPGQGFYEQYF.

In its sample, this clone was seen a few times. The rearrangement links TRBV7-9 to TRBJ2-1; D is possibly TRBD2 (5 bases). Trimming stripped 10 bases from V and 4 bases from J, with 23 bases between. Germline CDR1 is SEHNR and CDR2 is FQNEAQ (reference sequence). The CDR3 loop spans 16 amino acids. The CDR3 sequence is CATPGEHTQRYNEQFF. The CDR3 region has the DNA TGTGCCACACCTGGGGAGCACACACAGAGATACAATGAGCAGTTCTTC. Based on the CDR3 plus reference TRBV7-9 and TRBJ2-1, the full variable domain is DTGVSQNPRHKITKRGQNVTFRCDPISEHNRLYWYRQTLGQGPEFLTYFQNEAQLEKSRLLSDRFSAERPKGSFSTLEIQRTEQGDSAMYLCATPGEHTQRYNEQFFGPGTRLTVL.

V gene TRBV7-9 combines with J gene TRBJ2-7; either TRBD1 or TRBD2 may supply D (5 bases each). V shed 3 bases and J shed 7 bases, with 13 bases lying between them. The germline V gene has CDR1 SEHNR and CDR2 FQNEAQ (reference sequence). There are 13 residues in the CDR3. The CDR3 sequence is CASSFGTQGEQYF. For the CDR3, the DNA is TGTGCCAGCAGCTTCGGGACCCAAGGTGAGCAGTACTTC.

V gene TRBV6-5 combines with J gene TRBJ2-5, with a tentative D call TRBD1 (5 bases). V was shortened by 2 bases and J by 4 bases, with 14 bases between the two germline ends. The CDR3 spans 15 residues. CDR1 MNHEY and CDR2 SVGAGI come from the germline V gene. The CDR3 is CASSYGGRQGETQYF. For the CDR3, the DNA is TGTGCCAGCAGTTACGGCGGCAGGCAGGGAGAGACCCAGTACTTC.

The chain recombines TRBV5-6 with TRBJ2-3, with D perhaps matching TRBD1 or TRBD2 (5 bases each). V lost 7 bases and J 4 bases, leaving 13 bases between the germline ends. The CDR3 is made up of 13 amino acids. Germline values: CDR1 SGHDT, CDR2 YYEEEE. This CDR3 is CASQSRGADTQYF. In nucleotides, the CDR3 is TGTGCCAGCCAATCCCGAGGGGCAGATACGCAGTATTTT.

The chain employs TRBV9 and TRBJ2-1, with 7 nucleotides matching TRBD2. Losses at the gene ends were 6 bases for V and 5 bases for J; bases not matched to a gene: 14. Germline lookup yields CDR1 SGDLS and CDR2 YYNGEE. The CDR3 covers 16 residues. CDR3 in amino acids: CASTPTGLADHNEQFF. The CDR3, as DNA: TGTGCCAGCACCCCGACGGGGCTAGCGGACCACAATGAGCAGTTCTTC.

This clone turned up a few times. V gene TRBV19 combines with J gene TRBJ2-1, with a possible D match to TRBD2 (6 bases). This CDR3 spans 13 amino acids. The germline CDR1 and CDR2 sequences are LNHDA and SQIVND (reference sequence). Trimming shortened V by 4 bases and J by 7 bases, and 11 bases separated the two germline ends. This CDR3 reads CASSTPGENEQFF. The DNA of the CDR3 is TGTGCCAGTAGTACGCCGGGGGAAAATGAGCAGTTCTTC.

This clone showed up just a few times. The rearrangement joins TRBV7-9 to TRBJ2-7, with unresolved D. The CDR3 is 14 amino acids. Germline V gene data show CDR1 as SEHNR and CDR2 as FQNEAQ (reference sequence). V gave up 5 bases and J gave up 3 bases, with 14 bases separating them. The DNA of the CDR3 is TGTGCCAGCAGCCAACGGACGGCAAACTACGAGCAGTACTTC. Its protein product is CASSQRTANYEQYF. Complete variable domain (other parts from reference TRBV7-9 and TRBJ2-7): DTGVSQNPRHKITKRGQNVTFRCDPISEHNRLYWYRQTLGQGPEFLTYFQNEAQLEKSRLLSDRFSAERPKGSFSTLEIQRTEQGDSAMYLCASSQRTANYEQYFGPGTRLTVT.

In DNA form, the CDR3 reads TGCGCCAGCAGCCAGGAAATAGGGCTCGAGCAGTACTTC. Its protein product is CASSQEIGLEQYF. V and J are TRBV4-3 and TRBJ2-7; D remains unclear. Germline V gives CDR1 LGHNA, CDR2 YSLEER. Trimming removed 3 bases at V and 6 bases at J, with 12 bases between. The CDR3 length is 13 residues.

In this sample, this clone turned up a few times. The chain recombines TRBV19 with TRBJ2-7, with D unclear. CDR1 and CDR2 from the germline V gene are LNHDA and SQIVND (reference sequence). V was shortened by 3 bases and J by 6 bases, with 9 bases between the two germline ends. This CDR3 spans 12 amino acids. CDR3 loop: CASSINSREQYF. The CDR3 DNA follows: TGTGCCAGTAGTATTAACAGCCGCGAGCAGTACTTC.

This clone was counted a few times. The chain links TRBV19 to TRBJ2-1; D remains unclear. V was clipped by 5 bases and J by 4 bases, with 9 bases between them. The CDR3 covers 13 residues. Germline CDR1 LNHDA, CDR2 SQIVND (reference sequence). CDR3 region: CASSVDLYNEQFF. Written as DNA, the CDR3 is TGTGCCAGTAGTGTTGACTTGTACAATGAGCAGTTCTTC. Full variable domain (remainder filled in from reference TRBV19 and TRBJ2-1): DGGITQSPKYLFRKEGQNVTLSCEQNLNHDAMYWYRQDPGQGLRLIYYSQIVNDFQKGDIAEGYSVSREKKESFPLTVTSAQKNPTAFYLCASSVDLYNEQFFGPGTRLTVL.

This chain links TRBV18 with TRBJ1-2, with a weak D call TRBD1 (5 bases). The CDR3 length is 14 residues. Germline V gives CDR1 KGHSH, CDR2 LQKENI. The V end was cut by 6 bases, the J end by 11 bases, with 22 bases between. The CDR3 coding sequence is TGTGCCAGCTCGCTCTCCGTAGGGGACCAGCGTTACACCTTC. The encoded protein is CASSLSVGDQRYTF. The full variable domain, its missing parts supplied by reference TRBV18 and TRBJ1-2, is NAGVMQNPRHLVRRRGQEARLRCSPMKGHSHVYWYRQLPEEGLKFMVYLQKENIIDESGMPKERFSAEFPKEGPSILRIQQVVRGDSAAYFCASSLSVGDQRYTFGSGTRLTVV.

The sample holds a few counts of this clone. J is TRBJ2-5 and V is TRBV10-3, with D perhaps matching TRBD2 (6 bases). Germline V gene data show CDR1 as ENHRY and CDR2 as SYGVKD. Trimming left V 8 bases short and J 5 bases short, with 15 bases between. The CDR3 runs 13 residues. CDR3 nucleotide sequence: TGTGCCATCCGGGACCAGGGACTGGAGACCCAGTACTTC. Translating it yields CAIRDQGLETQYF.

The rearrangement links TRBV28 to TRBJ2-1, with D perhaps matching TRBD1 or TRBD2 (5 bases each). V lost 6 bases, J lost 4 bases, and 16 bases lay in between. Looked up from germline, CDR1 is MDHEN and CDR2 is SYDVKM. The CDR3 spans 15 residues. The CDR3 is CASRTPGTVYNEQFF. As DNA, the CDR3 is TGTGCCAGCAGAACTCCCGGGACGGTTTACAATGAGCAGTTCTTC.

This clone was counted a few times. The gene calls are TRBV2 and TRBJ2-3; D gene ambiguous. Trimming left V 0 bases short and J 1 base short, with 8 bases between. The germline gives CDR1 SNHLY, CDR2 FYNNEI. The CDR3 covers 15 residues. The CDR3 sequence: CASSEALGGTDTQYF. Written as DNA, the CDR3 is TGTGCCAGCAGTGAAGCGCTTGGAGGCACAGATACGCAGTATTTT.

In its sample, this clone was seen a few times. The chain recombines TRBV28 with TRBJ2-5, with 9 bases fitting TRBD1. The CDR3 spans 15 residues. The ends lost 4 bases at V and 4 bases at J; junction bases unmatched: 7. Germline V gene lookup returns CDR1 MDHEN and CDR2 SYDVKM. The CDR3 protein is CASSSRDRVRETQYF. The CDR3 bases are TGTGCCAGCAGTTCTCGGGACAGGGTGAGAGAGACCCAGTACTTC.

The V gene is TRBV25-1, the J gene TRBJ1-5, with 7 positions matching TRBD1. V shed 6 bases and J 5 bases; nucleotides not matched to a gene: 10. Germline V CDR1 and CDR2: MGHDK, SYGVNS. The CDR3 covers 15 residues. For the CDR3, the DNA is TGTGCCAGCAGCCCCTCAGGGGGTGGGGATCAGCCCCAGCATTTT. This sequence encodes CASSPSGGGDQPQHF.

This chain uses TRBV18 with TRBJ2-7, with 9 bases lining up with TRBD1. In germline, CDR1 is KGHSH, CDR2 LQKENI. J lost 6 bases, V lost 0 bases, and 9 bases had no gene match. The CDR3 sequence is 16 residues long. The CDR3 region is CASSPPGTGFGSEQYF. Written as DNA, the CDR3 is TGTGCCAGCTCACCACCGGGGACAGGGTTTGGATCCGAGCAGTACTTC.

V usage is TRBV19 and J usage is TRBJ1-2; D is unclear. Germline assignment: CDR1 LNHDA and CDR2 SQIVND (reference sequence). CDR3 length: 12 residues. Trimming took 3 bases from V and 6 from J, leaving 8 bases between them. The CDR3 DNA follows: TGTGCCAGTAGTATTGAAGGGAATGGCTACACCTTC. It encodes CASSIEGNGYTF.